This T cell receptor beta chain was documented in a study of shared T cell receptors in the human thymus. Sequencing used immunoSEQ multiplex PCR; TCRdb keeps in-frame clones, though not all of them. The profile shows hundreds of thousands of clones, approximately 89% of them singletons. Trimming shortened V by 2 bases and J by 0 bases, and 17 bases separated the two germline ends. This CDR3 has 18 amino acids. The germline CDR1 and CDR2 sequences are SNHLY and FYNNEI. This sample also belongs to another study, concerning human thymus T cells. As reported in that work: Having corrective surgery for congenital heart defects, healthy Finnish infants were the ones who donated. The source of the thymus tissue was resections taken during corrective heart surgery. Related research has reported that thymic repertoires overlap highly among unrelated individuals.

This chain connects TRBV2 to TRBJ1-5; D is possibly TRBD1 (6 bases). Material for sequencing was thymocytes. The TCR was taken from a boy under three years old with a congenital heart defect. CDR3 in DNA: TGTGCCAGCAGTGAACGGGGGGCGAATGGGAATAGCAATCAGCCCCAGCATTTT. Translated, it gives CASSERGANGNSNQPQHF. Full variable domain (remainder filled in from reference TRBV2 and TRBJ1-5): EPEVTQTPSHQVTQMGQEVILRCVPISNHLYFYWYRQILGQKVEFLVSFYNNEISEKSEIFDDQFSVERPDGSNFTLKIRSTKLEDSAMYFCASSERGANGNSNQPQHFGDGTRLSIL.